Listed here are 25 T cell receptor beta chains from one sample, sequenced in a study of immune heterogeneity within non-small cell lung tumors. Amplifying TCR beta CDR3 involved multiplex PCR carried out with 32 V and 13 J primers. From the multiplex PCR reads, TCRdb called clonotypes with MiXCR, one entry per CDR3 protein. Of roughly 15,000 distinct CDR3 sequences in the sample, approximately 30% are singletons; the top ten hold over 12%. At around 600 ng per sample, bulk tumor genomic DNA provided the template. During surgery, several far-apart biopsies were obtained from every primary tumor. Curative surgery was performed on patients who had untreated, newly diagnosed non-small cell lung cancer. The sample taken for sequencing was lung tumor tissue. Receptors were obtained from a woman aged 45-59 years with non-small cell lung cancer.

On this clonotype: This may stem from a read error, because a much larger clone lies one nucleotide away. This sequence joins TRBV20-1 and TRBJ2-7; 9 nucleotides align to TRBD1. The CDR3 runs 16 residues. The germline gives CDR1 DFQATT, CDR2 SNEGSKA (reference sequence). The CDR3 sequence is CSAILQGAYQSYQQYF. The CDR3 DNA reads TGCAGTGCTATACTACAGGGGGCGTACCAGTCCTACCAGCAGTACTTC.

For this clonotype: One end of the junction varies from germline; a read error may be responsible. The CDR3 nucleotides read TGTGCCAGCAGTTTATCGGCGGGCAAAGGAAACACCGTATATTTT. As protein: CASSLSAGKGNTVYF. The genes are TRBV27 and TRBJ1-3; D call uncertain. The CDR3 sequence is 15 residues long. Germline assignment: CDR1 MNHEY and CDR2 SMNVEV (reference sequence).

The chain has TRBV30 and TRBJ2-5, with D maybe TRBD1 (5 bases). Trimming pared 4 bases from V and 8 bases from J, leaving 20 bases between. There are 14 residues in the CDR3. The germline CDR1 and CDR2 sequences are GTSNPN and SVGIG (reference sequence). The CDR3 DNA reads as TGTGCCTGGATTCTTGGCGCCCAGGGTGGCACCCAGTACTTC. The encoded protein is CAWILGAQGGTQYF. Filled out from reference TRBV30 and TRBJ2-5, the complete variable domain reads SQTIHQWPATLVQPVGSPLSLECTVEGTSNPNLYWYRQAAGRGLQLLFYSVGIGQISSEVPQNLSASRPQDRQFILSSKKLLLSDSGFYLCAWILGAQGGTQYFGPGTRLLVL.

This clonotype appeared many times. The chain couples TRBV15 to TRBJ2-1, with TRBD1 matching 10 bases. Per the germline V gene, CDR1 is LNHNV and CDR2 is YYDKDF (reference sequence). The V gene end was trimmed by 1 base and the J gene end by 0 bases; junction bases not matched to a gene: 3. The CDR3 length is 17 residues. The CDR3 bases are TGTGCCACCAGCAGAGGACAGGGGGCGGTCTCCTACAATGAGCAGTTCTTC. Translated: CATSRGQGAVSYNEQFF.

This clonotype was counted many times. The chain carries TRBV11-1 and TRBJ2-1; D might be TRBD1 or TRBD2, each matching 5 bases. Looked up from germline, CDR1 is SGHAT and CDR2 is FQDESV (reference sequence). This CDR3 spans 15 amino acids. Trimming took off 1 base at V and 7 bases at J, with 14 bases between the two ends. CDR3 in DNA: TGTGCCAGCAGCTTAGGGCATGCAGGGAGTAATGAGCAGTTCTTC. As protein: CASSLGHAGSNEQFF.

The rearrangement links TRBV28 to TRBJ2-6, with a tentative D call TRBD2 (5 bases). Germline V CDR1 and CDR2: MDHEN, SYDVKM. The V end lost 8 bases, the J end lost 0 bases, and 20 bases lay between the germline ends. The CDR3 totals 18 residues. The CDR3 DNA sequence: TGTGCCAGCTCTCCCTTTTTGGGCCGGGACTCTGGGGCCAACGTCCTGACTTTC. Its protein product is CASSPFLGRDSGANVLTF. The full variable domain, with the rest looked up from reference TRBV28 and TRBJ2-6, is DVKVTQSSRYLVKRTGEKVFLECVQDMDHENMFWYRQDPGLGLRLIYFSYDVKMKEKGDIPEGYSVSREKKERFSLILESASTNQTSMYLCASSPFLGRDSGANVLTFGAGSRLTVL.

A few counts support this clonotype. The chain couples TRBV30 to TRBJ1-1, with 9 bases lining up with TRBD1. Trimming took 6 bases from V and 11 from J; bases not matched to a gene: 16. CDR1 is GTSNPN and CDR2 is SVGIG in the germline V gene (reference sequence). The CDR3 sequence is 14 residues long. DNA for the CDR3: TGTGCCTGTTCAACCGGGACAGGGCCTGCGGGGGCTTTCTTT. It encodes CACSTGTGPAGAFF. The whole variable domain, remainder taken from reference TRBV30 and TRBJ1-1, is SQTIHQWPATLVQPVGSPLSLECTVEGTSNPNLYWYRQAAGRGLQLLFYSVGIGQISSEVPQNLSASRPQDRQFILSSKKLLLSDSGFYLCACSTGTGPAGAFFGQGTRLTVV.

At least ten counts were recorded for this clonotype. The chain has TRBV20-1 and TRBJ2-5, with 14 bases aligning to TRBD2. The CDR3 has 16 amino acids. J lost 0 bases, V lost 0 bases, and 0 bases had no gene match. Germline CDR1 reads DFQATT; CDR2 reads SNEGSKA (reference sequence). CDR3 coding DNA: TGCAGTGCTAGAGAGACTAGCGGGGGGGACCAAGAGACCCAGTACTTC. Amino acids: CSARETSGGDQETQYF.

The CDR3 loop reads CASSDPYGNTIYF. As DNA, the CDR3 is TGTGCCAGCAGTGATCCGTACGGAAACACCATATATTTT. The chain combines TRBV6-1 with TRBJ1-3; the D is unclear. CDR3 length: 13 amino acids. CDR1 MNHNS and CDR2 SASEGT come from the germline V gene. V was cut by 3 bases and J by 4 bases, with 7 bases left in between.

A note on this clonotype: This may stem from a read error, because a much larger clone lies one nucleotide away. The rearrangement joins TRBV5-1 to TRBJ1-1; TRBD1 is a possible D gene (6 bases). The germline V gene encodes CDR1 SGHRS and CDR2 YFSETQ. This CDR3 is 13 amino acids long. The CDR3 here is CAGRTDGNTEAFF. Here the CDR3 DNA reads TGCGCCGGCAGGACAGACGGGAACACTGAAGCTTTCTTT.

In its sample, this clonotype ranks as medium-sized. The chain joins TRBV28 to TRBJ2-7, with 9 bases aligning to TRBD1. Germline V gene data show CDR1 as MDHEN and CDR2 as SYDVKM. Trimming at V came to 7 bases and at J to 3 bases, leaving 10 bases not matched to a gene. The CDR3 is made up of 15 amino acids. The CDR3 nucleotides are TGTGCCAGCAACGGGCCGACAGGGGGGTACTACGAGCAGTACTTC. Its translation: CASNGPTGGYYEQYF.

The table lists this clonotype with many counts. The rearrangement links TRBV3-1 to TRBJ2-1; D may match TRBD1 or TRBD2 (6 bases each). V was shortened by 4 bases and J by 5 bases, with 18 bases between the two germline ends. CDR1 and CDR2 from the germline V gene are LGHDT and YNNKEL (reference sequence). The CDR3 loop spans 16 amino acids. CDR3: CASSRRGGRGDNEQFF. CDR3 bases: TGTGCCAGCAGCCGTCGTGGGGGGCGGGGTGACAATGAGCAGTTCTTC.

V usage is TRBV5-1 and J usage is TRBJ2-7; no definite D call. This CDR3 spans 14 amino acids. The germline gives CDR1 SGHRS, CDR2 YFSETQ. V was shortened by 0 bases and J by 6 bases, with 13 bases between the two germline ends. The CDR3 sequence is CASSLEPVAGEQYF. CDR3 nucleotide sequence: TGCGCCAGCAGCTTGGAACCAGTGGCCGGCGAGCAGTACTTC.

The table lists this clonotype with a few counts. A clone one base away is much larger, so this may be a read error. The J gene is TRBJ2-7, the V gene TRBV18; D possibly corresponds to TRBD1 (6 bases). Germline V gives CDR1 KGHSH, CDR2 LQKENI. This CDR3 region has 15 residues. Trimming left V 3 bases short and J 2 bases short, with 14 bases between. The CDR3 DNA sequence: TGTGCCAGCTCACCGGGGAACAGGGATACCTACGAGCAGTACTTC. Translation gives CASSPGNRDTYEQYF. The variable domain in full, completed from reference TRBV18 and TRBJ2-7, reads NAGVMQNPRHLVRRRGQEARLRCSPMKGHSHVYWYRQLPEEGLKFMVYLQKENIIDESGMPKERFSAEFPKEGPSILRIQQVVRGDSAAYFCASSPGNRDTYEQYFGPGTRLTVT.

The rearrangement joins TRBV6-2 or TRBV6-3 to TRBJ2-7; no clear D. Germline V CDR1 and CDR2: MNHEY, SVGEGT. The CDR3 spans 15 residues. V gave up 4 bases and J gave up 3 bases, with 16 bases separating them. The DNA of the CDR3 is TGTGCCAGCAGTTTCGAAATCCTTCCTTTCTACGAGCAGTACTTC. Translating gives CASSFEILPFYEQYF.

Within the sample, this clonotype is medium-sized. V usage is TRBV3-1 and J usage is TRBJ1-1; unclear D gene. V lost 4 bases and J lost 1, with 13 bases in between. The CDR3 has 15 amino acids. Germline CDR1 and CDR2: LGHDT and YNNKEL (reference sequence). CDR3 region: CASSLLDRGNTEAFF. CDR3 DNA: TGTGCCAGCAGCCTCCTGGATCGGGGGAACACTGAAGCTTTCTTT. Complete variable domain (other parts from reference TRBV3-1 and TRBJ1-1): DTAVSQTPKYLVTQMGNDKSIKCEQNLGHDTMYWYKQDSKKFLKIMFSYNNKELIINETVPNRFSPKSPDKAHLNLHINSLELGDSAVYFCASSLLDRGNTEAFFGQGTRLTVV.

The chain uses TRBV7-9 and TRBJ2-7, with 8 positions matching TRBD2. Trimming cost V 3 bases and J 1 base; bases outside gene matches: 2. This CDR3 is built from 14 residues. From germline, CDR1 is SEHNR and CDR2 FQNEAQ (reference sequence). The CDR3 loop reads CASSLLAGSYEQYF. As DNA, the CDR3 is TGTGCCAGCAGCTTGCTAGCGGGTTCCTACGAGCAGTACTTC. The entire variable domain, with the rest obtained from reference TRBV7-9 and TRBJ2-7, is as follows: DTGVSQNPRHKITKRGQNVTFRCDPISEHNRLYWYRQTLGQGPEFLTYFQNEAQLEKSRLLSDRFSAERPKGSFSTLEIQRTEQGDSAMYLCASSLLAGSYEQYFGPGTRLTVT.

This clonotype has at least ten counts. The chain carries TRBV10-3 and TRBJ2-5, with TRBD2 matching over 8 bases. Germline CDR1 ENHRY, CDR2 SYGVKD. The CDR3 runs to 12 residues. The V gene end was trimmed by 10 bases and the J gene end by 5 bases; junction bases not matched to a gene: 6. This chain's CDR3 is CATGTRPETQYF. The CDR3 DNA reads as TGTGCCACCGGGACTAGGCCTGAGACCCAGTACTTC.

In its sample, this clonotype ranks as medium-sized. The rearrangement uses TRBV10-2 and TRBJ2-2, with 7 bases fitting TRBD1. The CDR3 is made up of 17 amino acids. Germline CDR1 is WSHSY and CDR2 is SAAADI. V gave up 2 bases and J gave up 4 bases; unmatched junction bases: 10. The CDR3 protein is CASSEGRGQRSTGELFF. The CDR3 nucleotides read TGCGCCAGCAGTGAGGGAAGGGGGCAACGTAGCACCGGGGAGCTGTTTTTT.

J is TRBJ1-5 and V is TRBV28; D gene uncertain. Germline lookup yields CDR1 MDHEN and CDR2 SYDVKM. The CDR3 sequence is 17 residues long. V gave up 8 bases and J gave up 0 bases, with 20 bases separating them. CDR3 loop: CASGGLEASYSNQPQHF. CDR3 in DNA: TGTGCCAGCGGTGGGCTTGAGGCAAGCTATAGCAATCAGCCCCAGCATTTT.

About this clonotype: A much larger clone sits a single nucleotide away, making a read error possible. The rearrangement links TRBV6-1 to TRBJ2-2; 8 nucleotides line up with TRBD1. This CDR3 has 15 amino acids. CDR1 and CDR2 from the germline V gene are MNHNS and SASEGT. The CDR3 nucleotides read TGTGCGACTGACAGGGGTGGGCTGTTGTCCGGGGAGCTGTTTTTT. This translates into CATDRGGLLSGELFF.

This clonotype is a singleton in its sample. The final CDR3 position lacks the conserved phenylalanine or tryptophan, pointing to a likely read error. The chain recombines TRBV28 with TRBJ1-5, with a weak D call TRBD1 (5 bases). The CDR3 spans 16 residues. The germline V gene has CDR1 MDHEN and CDR2 SYDVKM. V lost 3 bases, J lost 0 bases, and 12 bases lay in between. CDR3 protein: CASSFLDGASNQPQHC. In nucleotides, the CDR3 is TGTGCCAGCAGTTTTCTGGATGGGGCTAGCAATCAGCCCCAGCATTGT.

This chain uses TRBV6-2 or TRBV6-3 with TRBJ1-3; tentative D call: TRBD1 (5 bases). Per the germline V gene, CDR1 is MNHEY and CDR2 is SVGEGT. CDR3 size: 14 residues. Trimming stripped 6 bases from V and 0 bases from J, with 9 bases between. CDR3: CASRGRSSGNTIYF. CDR3 in DNA: TGTGCCAGCAGGGGACGGAGCTCTGGAAACACCATATATTTT.

This clonotype was picked up many times. The chain recombines TRBV24-1 with TRBJ2-3; D uncertain. The CDR3 extends over 13 amino acids. V was pared by 2 bases and J by 2 bases, with 4 bases between. From germline, CDR1 is KGHDR and CDR2 SFDVKD. The CDR3 spells CATSDSVTDTQYF. The CDR3 region has the DNA TGTGCCACCAGTGATTCTGTCACAGATACGCAGTATTTT.

This clonotype has a single count. The chain carries TRBV20-1 and TRBJ1-2; TRBD1 might be the D (5 bases). V was trimmed by 6 bases and J by 5 bases, leaving 19 bases between them. The CDR3 consists of 14 residues. The V gene's germline CDR1 is DFQATT and CDR2 SNEGSKA (reference sequence). CDR3 sequence reads: CSATGGVFGYGYTF. DNA of the CDR3: TGCAGTGCAACCGGAGGGGTCTTTGGTTATGGCTACACCTTC.